Reported below is one T cell receptor beta chain. Its target is not known. This record comes from a study of shared clonotypes between healthy human individuals. Study-level findings and limits: Only blood was sampled, and tissue TCR repertoires likely differ from blood ones.

Libraries were prepared by immunoSEQ multiplex PCR; TCRdb keeps only in-frame clonotypes and omits some of them. The table shows millions of clones, with 85% to 95% occurring only once. As defined, naive CD8 cells were CD45RO-negative and positively selected for CCR7, with terminally differentiated effector memory CD45RA+ cells excluded. The TCR comes from a man aged 18 to 29 in good health. Some clones in this sample may be carry-over from other donors' samples. The sample consisted of naive CD8+ T cells from PBMCs.

CDR3 region: CASRTLSTDTQYF. Written as DNA, the CDR3 is TGTGCCAGTAGGACGCTAAGCACAGATACGCAGTATTTT. V usage is TRBV19 and J usage is TRBJ2-3; D is unresolved. CDR3 length: 13 amino acids. Germline CDR1 LNHDA, CDR2 SQIVND (reference sequence). V was shortened by 6 bases and J by 0 bases, with 7 bases between the two germline ends.